These T cell receptor beta chains were read from a single sample in a study of glioma-infiltrating T cells after dendritic cell vaccination. The protocol was immunoSEQ multiplex PCR, while the TCRdb copy is restricted to in-frame clones and leaves out a portion. The repertoire holds 75,000 to 100,000 clones, with 70% to 80% as singletons. The sequencing used blood, collected before dendritic cell vaccination. These receptors came from a human donor with glioblastoma. The CDR3 runs from the conserved cysteine through the conserved F or W. D genes are given only for firm matches. A clone size is listed for some rows: how often the clone was seen (once, few, many), or a class if it is expanded.

cdr3_length,clone_size,d_call,j_call,v_call,cdr3_aa,cdr3_nt
17,NA,TRBD2,TRBJ2-1,TRBV12-5,CASGFIAGGRVHFEQFF,TGTGCTAGTGGTTTTATAGCGGGAGGGCGGGTGCACTTTGAGCAGTTCTTC
14,NA,TRBD1,TRBJ2-7,TRBV5-1,CASRSGTGSYEQYF,TGCGCCAGCAGATCCGGGACAGGGTCCTACGAGCAGTACTTC
15,few,NA,TRBJ2-1,TRBV19,CASMGGPPPYNEQFF,TGTGCCAGTATGGGAGGCCCACCTCCTTACAATGAGCAGTTCTTC
16,NA,TRBD2,TRBJ2-1,TRBV5-3,CARSFNTSGRAQSLFF,TGTGCCAGAAGCTTTAACACTAGCGGGAGGGCCCAATCTCTGTTCTTC
18,NA,TRBD2,TRBJ2-3,TRBV28,CASKPGLAGMGSTDTQYF,TGTGCCAGCAAACCGGGACTAGCGGGAATGGGATCCACAGATACGCAGTATTTT
16,few,NA,TRBJ1-5,TRBV5-8,CASSLGQVHSNQPQHF,TGTGCCAGCAGCTTGGGACAGGTTCATAGCAATCAGCCCCAGCATTTT
13,NA,NA,TRBJ2-5,TRBV19,CAHHPNSQETQYF,TGTGCCCACCACCCAAACAGCCAAGAGACCCAGTACTTC
15,NA,NA,TRBJ2-7,TRBV28,CASSFPPDRGYEQYF,TGTGCCAGCAGTTTCCCACCCGACCGAGGCTACGAGCAGTACTTC
10,NA,NA,TRBJ2-7,TRBV11-2,CASSHYEQYF,TGTGCCAGCAGCCACTACGAGCAGTACTTC
12,few,NA,TRBJ1-2,TRBV2,CASESEDYGYTF,TGTGCCAGCGAGAGTGAGGACTATGGCTACACCTTC
13,NA,TRBD1,TRBJ1-2,TRBV7-9,CAILDRVDYGYTF,TGTGCCATCTTGGACAGGGTGGACTATGGCTACACCTTC
16,NA,NA,TRBJ1-4,TRBV27,CASSFHGLATNEKLFF,TGTGCCAGCAGTTTCCACGGACTGGCAACTAATGAAAAACTGTTTTTT
11,once,NA,TRBJ1-1,TRBV5-1,CASSQGTEAFF,TGCGCCAGCAGCCAGGGGACTGAAGCTTTCTTT
12,NA,NA,TRBJ2-7,TRBV6-1,CASGRGDYEQYF,TGTGCCAGCGGCAGGGGTGATTACGAGCAGTACTTC
16,once,NA,TRBJ2-7,TRBV18,CASSPSFGQLTREQYF,TGTGCCAGCTCACCAAGTTTCGGACAGCTTACGAGGGAGCAGTACTTC
15,NA,TRBD2,TRBJ2-7,TRBV18,CASSPGLAGYYEQYF,TGTGCCAGCTCACCGGGACTAGCGGGGTACTACGAGCAGTACTTC
13,NA,NA,TRBJ2-2,TRBV5-1,CASSFGLTGELFF,TGCGCCAGCAGCTTCGGACTCACCGGGGAGCTGTTTTTT
12,NA,TRBD2,TRBJ2-7,TRBV7-9,CASSGRAGEQYF,TGTGCCAGCAGCGGGAGGGCAGGGGAGCAGTACTTC
17,NA,TRBD2,TRBJ2-3,TRBV5-1,CASSPEILAGGTDTQYF,TGCGCCAGCAGCCCGGAGATTCTAGCGGGGGGCACAGATACGCAGTATTTT
16,NA,TRBD1,TRBJ1-4,TRBV2,CASRQGAFGTNEKLFF,TGTGCCAGCAGACAGGGGGCTTTCGGAACTAATGAAAAACTGTTTTTT
14,NA,TRBD2,TRBJ2-5,TRBV7-7,CASSPGLAVETQYF,TGTGCTAGCAGCCCTGGACTAGCCGTAGAGACCCAGTACTTC
13,once,NA,TRBJ1-3,TRBV30,CAWRGGAGNTIYF,TGTGCCTGGAGAGGGGGGGCAGGAAACACCATATATTTT
13,NA,NA,TRBJ1-2,TRBV10-2,CASSEGPNYGYTF,TGCGCCAGCAGTGAGGGCCCAAACTATGGCTACACCTTC
14,NA,NA,TRBJ2-3,TRBV5-1,CASRRLGVGDTQYF,TGCGCCAGTCGGCGACTAGGGGTGGGAGATACGCAGTATTTT
16,NA,NA,TRBJ2-7,TRBV7-9,CASSLVGVTGSHEQYF,TGTGCCAGCAGCTTAGTTGGGGTTACAGGGTCACACGAGCAGTACTTC
14,NA,NA,TRBJ2-7,TRBV18,CASSPSPGVYEQYF,TGTGCCAGCTCACCCTCCCCAGGGGTTTACGAGCAGTACTTC
17,NA,TRBD1,TRBJ2-6,TRBV28,CASSPRTGLHGANVLTF,TGTGCCAGCAGTCCACGGACAGGGCTACATGGGGCCAACGTCCTGACTTTC
18,NA,TRBD1,TRBJ1-2,TRBV7-8,CASSLAETQGAVVHGYTF,TGTGCCAGCAGCTTAGCGGAGACACAGGGGGCGGTTGTCCATGGCTACACCTTC
16,few,NA,TRBJ1-1,TRBV2,CASSDQRAGAMNEAFF,TGTGCCAGCAGTGACCAAAGGGCAGGGGCGATGAACGAAGCTTTCTTT
13,NA,NA,TRBJ1-1,TRBV6-5,CASRGTGYTEAFF,TGTGCCAGCAGGGGAACAGGGTACACTGAAGCTTTCTTT
12,NA,NA,TRBJ2-4,TRBV6-5,CASSPTGNIQYF,TGTGCCAGCAGCCCCACAGGAAACATTCAGTACTTC
13,NA,NA,TRBJ1-3,TRBV2,CASGLNSGNTIYF,TGTGCCAGCGGACTGAACTCTGGAAACACCATATATTTT
11,NA,NA,TRBJ1-1,TRBV20-1,CSARDGVTAFF,TGCAGTGCTAGAGACGGGGTGACGGCTTTCTTT
14,NA,NA,TRBJ1-5,TRBV7-8,CASSLAGGPQPQHF,TGTGCCAGCAGCTTAGCAGGAGGGCCTCAGCCCCAGCATTTT
17,NA,TRBD2,TRBJ2-5,TRBV15,CATSRRKLAGGGETQYF,TGTGCCACCAGCAGAAGGAAGCTAGCGGGGGGCGGGGAGACCCAGTACTTC
17,NA,NA,TRBJ1-6,TRBV30,CAWSGLSIRSYNSPLHF,TGTGCCTGGAGTGGGCTCTCCATCCGCTCCTATAATTCACCCCTCCACTTT
17,NA,TRBD1,TRBJ1-1,TRBV7-6,CASSLANRGILGTEAFF,TGTGCCAGCAGCTTAGCGAACAGGGGGATCTTAGGCACTGAAGCTTTCTTT